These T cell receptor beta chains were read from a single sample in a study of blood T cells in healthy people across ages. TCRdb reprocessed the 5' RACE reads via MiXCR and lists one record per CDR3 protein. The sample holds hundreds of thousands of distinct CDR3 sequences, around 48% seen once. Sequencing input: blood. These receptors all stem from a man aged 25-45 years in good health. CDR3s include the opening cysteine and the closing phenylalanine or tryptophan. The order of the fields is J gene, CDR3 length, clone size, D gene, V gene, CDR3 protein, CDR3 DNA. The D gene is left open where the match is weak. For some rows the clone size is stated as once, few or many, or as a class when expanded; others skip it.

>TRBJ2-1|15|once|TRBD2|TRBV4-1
CASSQLAASYNEQFF
TGCGCCAGCAGCCAGCTAGCGGCCTCCTACAATGAGCAGTTCTTC
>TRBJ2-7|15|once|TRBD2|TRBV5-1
CASSSSLAGPTEQYF
TGCGCCAGCAGCTCGTCACTAGCGGGGCCCACTGAGCAGTACTTC
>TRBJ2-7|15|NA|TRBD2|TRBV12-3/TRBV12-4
CASSSPASGGNEQYF
TGTGCCAGCAGTTCCCCCGCTAGCGGGGGCAACGAGCAGTACTTC
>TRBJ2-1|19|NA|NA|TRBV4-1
CASSHLKGGGTSSYNEQFF
TGCGCCAGCAGCCACCTTAAAGGGGGCGGGACGAGCTCCTACAATGAGCAGTTCTTC
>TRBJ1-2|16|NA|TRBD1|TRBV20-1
CSARDLREGANYGYTF
TGCAGTGCTAGGGATCTTAGGGAGGGGGCGAACTATGGCTACACCTTC
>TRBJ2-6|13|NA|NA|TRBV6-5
CAIRESGANVLTF
TGTGCCATCCGTGAATCTGGGGCCAACGTCCTGACTTTC
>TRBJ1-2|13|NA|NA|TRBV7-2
CASSLERVFGYTF
TGTGCCAGCAGCTTAGAAAGGGTGTTCGGCTACACCTTC
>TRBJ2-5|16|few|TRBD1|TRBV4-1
CASSQVVSGQKETQYF
TGCGCCAGCAGCCAAGTGGTCTCGGGACAGAAAGAGACCCAGTACTTC
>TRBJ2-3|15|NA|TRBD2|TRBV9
CASSPLTSATDTQYF
TGTGCCAGCAGCCCCTTGACTAGCGCCACAGATACGCAGTATTTT
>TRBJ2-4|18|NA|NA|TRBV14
CASSPLRGKGGTKNIQYF
TGTGCCAGCAGCCCTTTACGGGGGAAAGGGGGAACCAAAAACATTCAGTACTTC
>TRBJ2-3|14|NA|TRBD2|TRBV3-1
CASSQNGGKDTQYF
TGTGCCAGCAGCCAAAACGGGGGGAAAGATACGCAGTATTTT
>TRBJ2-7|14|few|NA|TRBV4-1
CASAPHTQGYEQYF
TGCGCCAGCGCCCCGCATACCCAGGGCTACGAGCAGTACTTC